This T cell receptor beta chain was captured by sequencing in a study of T cells after yellow fever vaccination. At the level of the study: The fractions with low cell numbers were processed using SMART-Seq v4 Ultra Low Input.

Study results and caveats: The appearance of a small share of clonotypes in both CD4 and CD8 compartments was observed. Abundant bulk-population clonotypes could contaminate the FACS-sorted repertoires.

It was through 5'RACE template switching that TCR cDNA was made, with a universal primer site and UMIs added. In TCRdb, the 5' RACE reads were re-called with MiXCR into one record per CDR3 protein. The table has 550,000 or so distinct CDR3 sequences, less than 20% seen once. The junction had 11 bases not matched to a gene; V was cut back by 5 bases and J by 4 bases. This CDR3 comprises 15 residues. Germline V gene sequence: CDR1 SGHAT, CDR2 FQDESV (reference sequence). This clonotype was detected a few times. Its specificity is not known. The chain links TRBV11-1 to TRBJ2-7; 7 bases align to TRBD2. The sequence was collected from a man under 40 who received the YFV17D yellow fever vaccine. This material consisted of PBMCs, taken 15 days after the yellow fever booster vaccination. CDR3 loop: CASSTGDSGLYEQYF. CDR3 DNA sequence: TGTGCCAGCAGCACCGGTGATAGCGGGCTGTACGAGCAGTACTTC.